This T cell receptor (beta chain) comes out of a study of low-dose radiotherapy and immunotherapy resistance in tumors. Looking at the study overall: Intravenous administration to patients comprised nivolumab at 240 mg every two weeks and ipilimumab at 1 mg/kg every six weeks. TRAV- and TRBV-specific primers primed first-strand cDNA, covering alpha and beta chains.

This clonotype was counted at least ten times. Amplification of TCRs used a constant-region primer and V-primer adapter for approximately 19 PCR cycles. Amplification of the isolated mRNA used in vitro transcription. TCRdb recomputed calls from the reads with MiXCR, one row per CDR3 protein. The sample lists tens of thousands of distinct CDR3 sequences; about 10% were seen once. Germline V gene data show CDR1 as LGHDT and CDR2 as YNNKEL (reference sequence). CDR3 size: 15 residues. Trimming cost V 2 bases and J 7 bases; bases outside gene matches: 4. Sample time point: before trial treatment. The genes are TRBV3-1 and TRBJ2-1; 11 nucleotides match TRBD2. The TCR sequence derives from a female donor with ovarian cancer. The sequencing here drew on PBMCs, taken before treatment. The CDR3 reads CASSQTSGGGNEQFF. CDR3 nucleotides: TGTGCCAGCAGCCAAACTAGCGGGGGCGGGAATGAGCAGTTCTTC.